The 5 T cell receptor beta chains presented below share a single source sample, sequenced in a study of T cells in Graves' hyperthyroidism and ophthalmopathy. Researchers amplified the TCR beta CDR3 regions from RNA transcripts. The study used the HTBI primer set for a first-round RT-PCR of the TCR CDR3. TCRdb redid the calling of the multiplex PCR reads with MiXCR, one entry per CDR3 protein. The table shows around 280,000 distinct CDR3 sequences, with approximately 14% occurring only once. Sequencing was carried out using blood. These receptors were taken from a woman in her thirties or forties with Graves' hyperthyroidism.

This clonotype was detected many times. V is TRBV28 and J is TRBJ1-2; TRBD1 might be the D (5 bases). Trimming removed 4 bases from V and 1 base from J, with 10 bases in between. This CDR3 contains 14 residues. Germline CDR1 reads MDHEN; CDR2 reads SYDVKM. This CDR3 reads CASSSRVVNYGYTF. The CDR3 coding sequence is TGTGCCAGCAGTTCCAGGGTCGTTAACTATGGCTACACCTTC.

This clonotype was seen ten or more times. The J gene is TRBJ1-5, the V gene TRBV2; 10 bases map to TRBD1. The CDR3 covers 13 residues. Per germline, CDR1 SNHLY and CDR2 FYNNEI. V dropped 9 bases and J dropped 1; count of bases not matched to a gene: 0. CDR3 region: CARGQGSNQPQHF. In DNA, the CDR3 is TGTGCCAGGGGACAGGGGAGCAATCAGCCCCAGCATTTT. Variable domain in full (rest from reference TRBV2 and TRBJ1-5): EPEVTQTPSHQVTQMGQEVILRCVPISNHLYFYWYRQILGQKVEFLVSFYNNEISEKSEIFDDQFSVERPDGSNFTLKIRSTKLEDSAMYFCARGQGSNQPQHFGDGTRLSIL.

The chain is built from TRBV3-1 and TRBJ2-7; 9 bases are a match to TRBD2. V lost 4 bases and J lost 5; bases outside the gene matches: 3. From germline, CDR1 is LGHDT and CDR2 YNNKEL (reference sequence). This CDR3 spans 13 amino acids. The chain's CDR3 is CASSLPSGNEQYF. The CDR3 region has the DNA TGTGCCAGCAGCCTCCCTAGCGGGAACGAGCAGTACTTC.

This clonotype came up many times. This chain connects TRBV7-9 to TRBJ2-3; TRBD2 agrees at 10 bases. Germline CDR1 is SEHNR and CDR2 is FQNEAQ (reference sequence). The ends lost 5 bases at V and 4 bases at J; junction bases unmatched: 6. The CDR3 totals 15 residues. The DNA for the CDR3 is TGTGCCAGCAGCCGACTAGCGGGTGATTCAGATACGCAGTATTTT. This translates into CASSRLAGDSDTQYF.

This clonotype was counted at least ten times. The V and J genes are TRBV28 and TRBJ2-7, with 8 bases matching TRBD2. The germline V gene encodes CDR1 MDHEN and CDR2 SYDVKM. There are 16 residues in the CDR3. With 7 bases clipped from V and 1 base from J, the junction kept 12 bases outside the gene matches. CDR3 amino acids: CASTRGGSGKSYEQYF. CDR3 DNA: TGTGCCAGCACCCGCGGGGGTAGCGGGAAGTCCTACGAGCAGTACTTC.